The clone carrying this T cell receptor beta chain has a single count. These data come from a study of OX40 agonist ivuxolimab in advanced cancers. Some clones are missing from TCRdb's copy, which holds only in-frame ones; the method was immunoSEQ multiplex PCR. The sample carries over 95,000 clones, 91% recorded once. Patients were ineligible given autoimmune disease history or systemic immunosuppression. This CDR3 has 17 amino acids. Germline CDR1 SEHNR, CDR2 FQNEAQ (reference sequence). With 4 bases removed from V and 0 bases from J, the gap between germline ends came to 16 bases. The origin of this receptor is an adult with an advanced solid tumor such as melanoma, head and neck, liver or kidney cancer. This material consisted of CD4+ or CD8+ T cells sorted from blood, taken in a trial of the OX40 agonist ivuxolimab. The chain uses TRBV7-9 and TRBJ2-4; a possible D gene is TRBD2 (6 bases). CDR3 residues: CASSYTGGLIAKNIQYF. The CDR3 coding sequence is TGTGCCAGCAGCTACACTGGGGGGTTGATAGCCAAAAACATTCAGTACTTC.